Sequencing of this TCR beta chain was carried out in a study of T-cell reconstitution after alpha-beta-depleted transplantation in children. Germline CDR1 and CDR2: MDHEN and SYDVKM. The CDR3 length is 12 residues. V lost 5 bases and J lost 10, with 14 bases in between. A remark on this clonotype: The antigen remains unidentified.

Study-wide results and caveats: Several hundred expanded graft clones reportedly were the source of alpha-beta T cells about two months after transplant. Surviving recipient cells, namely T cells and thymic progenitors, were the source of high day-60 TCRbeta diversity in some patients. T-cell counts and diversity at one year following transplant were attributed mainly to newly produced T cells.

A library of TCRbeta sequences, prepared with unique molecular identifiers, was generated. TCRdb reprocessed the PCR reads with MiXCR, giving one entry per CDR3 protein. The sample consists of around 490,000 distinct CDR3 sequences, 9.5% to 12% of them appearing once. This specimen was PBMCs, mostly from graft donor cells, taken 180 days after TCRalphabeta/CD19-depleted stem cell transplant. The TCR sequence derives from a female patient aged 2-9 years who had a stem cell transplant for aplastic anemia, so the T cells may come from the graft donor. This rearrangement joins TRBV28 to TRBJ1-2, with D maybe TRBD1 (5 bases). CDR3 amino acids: CASSRGSYDYTF. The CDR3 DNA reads TGTGCCAGCAGTAGGGGTTCCTACGACTACACCTTC.